Detailed here is one T cell receptor (beta chain). No cognate antigen has been identified for it. Per-nucleotide qualities are absent, and no much larger clonotype sits a single base away. These data come from a study of blood T cells in healthy people across ages (dated by TCRdb to about 2015). About the full investigation: In model experiments, template switching captured about one uniquely barcoded TCR beta cDNA molecule for every two T cells. The donors were divided into four age groups: young (average roughly 17 years), middle-aged (under 40), aged (around 59) and long-lived (nearly 85). The study analyzed two additional independent replicas of 1 million unique cDNA reads from the same blood draw for two donors, one aged 18 to 30 and one aged 80 or older. Age-related changes in TCR beta repertoire diversity were measured in the study by deep sequencing normalized with unique cDNA molecular identifiers. To avoid experimental bias, donors of different ages were distributed randomly across sequencing lanes.

On the study overall, not on this receptor specifically: Total diversity estimates from one million sequenced T cells were considered lower bounds and underestimates. Because profiling used bulk unsorted PBMCs, naive and antigen-experienced compartments could not be compared conclusively. Because the CMV infection status of the donors was unknown, age-related changes in expanded clonotypes may potentially have been confounded. Compared with the aged group, the long-lived group had more naive CD4+ T cells, fewer expanded clones and increased TCR diversity, suggesting age selection. As age increased, observed TCR beta diversity per million T cells dropped in a roughly linear way, and a significant reduction was already evident by age 40. A strong correlation was found between observed TCR beta diversity and the percentage of naive T cells measured by flow cytometry.

Donors were roughly 40 systemically healthy Caucasian individuals from Russia aged roughly 6 to 90 years. Around 9.7 milliliters of peripheral blood were collected from each donor into EDTA-treated Vacutainer tubes. Ficoll-Paque density-gradient centrifugation was used to isolate PBMCs, with at least 6.5 million per sample. Trizol reagent was used to extract total RNA from the PBMCs, yielding at least 6 micrograms per sample. The percentages of naive CD45RAhigh/CD27high T cells were determined by flow cytometry on a PBMC aliquot from every donor. Library creation used 5' RACE. Sequencing was carried out with an Illumina HiSeq 2500. A second PCR of about 7 to 12 cycles was run with a J-beta primer mix and a sample-barcoded 5' primer. A template-switch 5' adaptor carrying 12 random nucleotides introduced a unique molecular identifier onto each TCR beta cDNA molecule. Each sample yielded at least 3 million CDR3-containing paired-end reads. First-strand cDNA was synthesized from all RNA with the Mint cDNA synthesis kit, primed by a TRBC-specific oligonucleotide. Following uracil-DNA glycosylase treatment, all cDNA underwent a first 18-cycle PCR with the universal primers M1SS and BC2_uni_R. From the authors' description of their analysis: Each sample was normalized by randomly selecting 1 million high-quality reads, each carrying a distinct molecular identifier. Instead of being binned into consensus sequences, reads that shared molecular identifiers were thrown out. MiTCR, run with a Q25 quality threshold and the strictest error-elimination algorithm, handled CDR3 identification, clonotype clustering and error correction. Lower-bound total TCR beta diversity was estimated with a nonparametric unseen species model using Euler transformation. TCRdb itself trimmed the public reads at Q25 with fastp, ran MiXCR and retained productive beta chains. Entries are consolidated by CDR3 protein sequence, retaining the most common genes and DNA. The V and J calls and clone size come from TCRdb's table, not from the authors' own analysis. The sample profile shows about 680,000 distinct CDR3 sequences; more than 40% of them were found once. The ten largest clonotypes hold approximately 32% of the sample.

CDR1 MDHEN and CDR2 SYDVKM were looked up in the germline V gene. Deletion took 3 bases off V and 2 bases off J, with a span of 8 bases between the germline ends. There are 13 amino acids in the CDR3, from cysteine to phenylalanine inclusive. The only DNA kept is the CDR3, 39 bases in frame from the first base. This receptor chain uses TRBV28 and TRBJ2-7, with the D gene call left open. The source of this sequence is a woman between 55 and 75 years old in good health. The sample was blood. The DNA reads as follows: TGTGCCAGCAGTTTCAACAGACCCTACGAGCAGTACTTC. Translated, it gives CASSFNRPYEQYF.